Reported below is one T cell receptor beta chain. What it binds is unknown. This specimen comes from a study of shared clonotypes between healthy human individuals. Study-level information: For every donor, three CD4 naive, three CD4 memory, two CD8 naive and one CD8 memory plates were used. Study-level findings and limits: Few donors restricted represented genetic and exposure-history diversity.

In the source study's methods: There were no quality scores in the junction-only immunoSEQ sequences, so filtering differed. Method: immunoSEQ multiplex PCR; TCRdb's copy keeps in-frame clones and lacks some. V and J calls and clone size are as listed in that table; D and trimming were resolved from the DNA. Among about 1,900,000 clones listed, about 95% were seen once. V was clipped by 3 bases and J by 2 bases; unmatched bases: 7. Germline CDR1 SQVTM, CDR2 ANQGSEA. This CDR3 contains 15 residues. Naive CD8 populations comprised CD45RO-negative cells positively selected for CCR7, excluding terminally differentiated effector memory CD45RA+ cells. The healthy adult donors were HIV-negative and reported no recent acute infections or vaccinations.

The sequence came from a man aged 18-30 years in good health. The chain is built from TRBV29-1 and TRBJ2-7, with 10 bases fitting TRBD2. Sequences were obtained from naive CD8+ T cells sorted from blood. CDR3 nucleotides: TGCAGCGTTGAGACCAGGACTAGCGGAACCTACGAGCAGTACTTC. It encodes CSVETRTSGTYEQYF.